The source of this TCR beta chain is a study of blood T cell repertoires in COVID-19. Study in general: COVID-19 samples collected from the United States, Italy and Spain covered acute and convalescent phases.

Germline assignment: CDR1 WSHSY and CDR2 SAAADI. This CDR3 has 13 residues. With 7 bases clipped from V and 3 bases from J, the junction kept 6 bases outside the gene matches. The method was immunoSEQ multiplex PCR; TCRdb's version includes in-frame clones alone and lacks a portion of them. The table lists some 100,000 clones, around 86% of them singletons. The clonotype comes from a woman aged 45-60 years who had recovered from COVID-19. Sequenced: PBMCs or T cells enriched from blood (not recorded which). This chain uses TRBV10-2 with TRBJ2-7; 7 nucleotides line up with TRBD2. The CDR3 loop is CASKELADYEQYF. As DNA, the CDR3 is TGCGCCAGCAAAGAGCTAGCGGACTACGAGCAGTACTTC.